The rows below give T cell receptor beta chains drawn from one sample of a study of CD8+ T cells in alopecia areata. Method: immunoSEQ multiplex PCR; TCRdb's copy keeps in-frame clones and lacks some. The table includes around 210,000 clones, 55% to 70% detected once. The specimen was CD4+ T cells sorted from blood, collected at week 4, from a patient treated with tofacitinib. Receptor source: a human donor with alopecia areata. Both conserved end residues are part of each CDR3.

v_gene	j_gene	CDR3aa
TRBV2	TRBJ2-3	CASSVVDTQYF
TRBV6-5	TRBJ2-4	CASRSDRAKNIQYF
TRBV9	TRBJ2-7	CASSYRAKSTEQYF
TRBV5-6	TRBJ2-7	CASSWRRTGRDEQYF
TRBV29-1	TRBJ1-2	CSVARAIKDGYTF
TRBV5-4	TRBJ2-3	CASSLRQGPDTQYF
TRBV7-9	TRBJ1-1	CASSTGYRGQIEAFF
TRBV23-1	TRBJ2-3	CASTPDESTDTQYF
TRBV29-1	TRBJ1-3	CSVNPGTSGNTIYF
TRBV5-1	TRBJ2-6	CASSPGAISGANVLTF
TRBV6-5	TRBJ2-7	CASKLTTTPSYEQYF
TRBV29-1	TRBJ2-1	CSAGLGRMSYNEQFF
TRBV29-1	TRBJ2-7	CSVDQGAYEQYF
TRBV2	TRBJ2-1	CASSIDSGAYNEQFF
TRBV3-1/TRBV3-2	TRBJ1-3	CASSQEDF
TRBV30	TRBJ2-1	CAWRLDGGRNEQFF
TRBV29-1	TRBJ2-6	CSAMTGLGRSGANVLTF
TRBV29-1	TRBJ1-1	CSVDGQGKNTEAFF
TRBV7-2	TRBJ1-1	CASSQQTGLVEAFF
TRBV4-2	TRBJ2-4	CASSQERPNIQYF
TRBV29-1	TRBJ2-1	CSVVGPLQFF
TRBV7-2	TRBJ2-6	CASPSGANVLTF
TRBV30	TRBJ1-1	CAWSVFGGRNTEAFF
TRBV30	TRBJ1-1	CAWSGTVAEAFF
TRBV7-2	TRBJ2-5	CASSPWEETQYF
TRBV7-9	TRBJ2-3	CASRPPDTQYF
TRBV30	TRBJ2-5	CAWILTETQYF
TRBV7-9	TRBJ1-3	CASRSEQGAAGNTIYF
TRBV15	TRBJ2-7	CATSRGREGRGPSEQYF
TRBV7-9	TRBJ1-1	CASTQGGKMTEAFF
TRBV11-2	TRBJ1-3	CASSRTGQSTKLGGGTIYF
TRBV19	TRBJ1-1	CASIYGHREAFF
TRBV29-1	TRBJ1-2	CSAGGYTF
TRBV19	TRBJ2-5	CASSIWIQETQYF
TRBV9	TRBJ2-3	CASSVGAHARIGQYF
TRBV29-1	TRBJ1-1	CSVDGRTGGGGESEAFF
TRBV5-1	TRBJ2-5	CASSLGRNQETQYF
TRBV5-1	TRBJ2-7	CASSFDSSYEQYF
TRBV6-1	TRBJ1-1	CAVTYWDREGFF
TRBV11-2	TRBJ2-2	CASSPMRSGELFF
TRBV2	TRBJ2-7	CASKADTYEQYF
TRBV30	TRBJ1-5	CAWSMTVSNQPQHF
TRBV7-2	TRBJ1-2	CASTSFGSGTGGFGYTF
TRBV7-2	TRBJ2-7	CASSLGGGVYEQYF
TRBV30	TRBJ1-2	CAWSEIYGGYTF
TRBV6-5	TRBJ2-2	CASSYTDGLNSELFF
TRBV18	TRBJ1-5	CASSQDRGRQPQHF
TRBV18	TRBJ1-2	CASSPPPDRDYGYTF
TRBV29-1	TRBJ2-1	CSVSVTGLWFF
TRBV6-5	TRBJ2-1	CASSYLSSGGYNEQFF
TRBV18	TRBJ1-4	CASSPRGTATNEKLFF
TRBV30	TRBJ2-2	CAWSVQFTGELFF
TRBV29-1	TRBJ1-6	CSENGAAASPLHF
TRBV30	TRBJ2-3	CAWSVLAGPTDTQYF
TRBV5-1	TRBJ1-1	CASGRQGSNTEAFF
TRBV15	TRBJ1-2	CATSRWDRGTDYGYTF
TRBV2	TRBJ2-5	CASSGLTGGGTTQYF